This T cell receptor beta chain was captured by sequencing in a study of spatial heterogeneity in lung cancer. The sample's time point: sample taken at primary tumor resection. Unsorted samples of tumor, nontumor lung or frozen PBMC had their whole RNA sequenced. Germline lookup yields CDR1 LGHDT and CDR2 YNNKEL (reference sequence). Trimming shortened V by 4 bases and J by 4 bases, and 8 bases separated the two germline ends. This CDR3 has 13 residues. This clonotype was seen a few times. TCRdb re-derived calls from the 5' RACE reads in MiXCR, one entry per CDR3 protein. The sample records roughly 79,000 distinct CDR3 sequences, over 9.5% being singletons.

The sample consisted of PBMCs, taken at surgery. The rearrangement joins TRBV3-1 to TRBJ1-5; tentatively, D is TRBD1 (5 bases). This clonotype was obtained from a male donor with early-stage non-small cell lung cancer. The CDR3 DNA is TGTGCCAGCAGCCGCTCAGGGAATCAGCCCCAGCATTTT. It codes for CASSRSGNQPQHF.